Below, 2 T cell receptor beta chains from the same sample are listed, as sequenced in a study of Graves' ophthalmopathy and Graves' hyperthyroidism. Amplifying from RNA transcripts, the study obtained TCR beta CDR3 regions. The first round was an RT-PCR with HTBI primers, and the second round was a multiplex PCR. TCRdb recomputed calls from the multiplex PCR reads with MiXCR, one row per CDR3 protein. The data contain almost 750,000 distinct CDR3 sequences, 40% of them singletons. Material: peripheral blood. The receptors shown here come from an adult man with Graves' ophthalmopathy.

This clonotype has ten or more counts. V and J are TRBV14 and TRBJ1-6; D perhaps matches TRBD1 (5 bases). Germline values: CDR1 SGHDN, CDR2 FVKESK. The CDR3 length is 15 residues. Trimming cost V 5 bases and J 5 bases, with 13 bases left between them. The CDR3 is CASSSWDGNNSPLHF. CDR3 coding DNA: TGTGCCAGCAGCTCATGGGACGGTAATAATTCACCCCTCCACTTT.

In its sample, this clonotype was seen many times. The chain joins TRBV7-9 to TRBJ1-2, with 7 bases matching TRBD1. V lost 1 base to trimming and J lost 8 bases; unmatched junction nucleotides: 4. The CDR3 spans 13 residues. Germline CDR1 is SEHNR and CDR2 is FQNEAQ (reference sequence). In nucleotides, the CDR3 is TGTGCCAGCAGCTTAGAGACAGGGATAGGCTACACCTTC. Its protein is CASSLETGIGYTF.